The 18 T cell receptor beta chains given below trace back to one sample, sequenced in a study of Ad26.COV2.S vaccination and SARS-CoV-2 variants. Sequencing was performed with immunoSEQ multiplex PCR; in TCRdb, only in-frame clones are kept and a portion is missing. The table includes approximately 300,000 clones, about 85% detected once. This sample's treatment: over 15 received Ad26.COV2.S at low or high dose, single or two shots; about 5 received placebo; per-sample allocation not given. Sampling was performed 63 days after the first vaccine or placebo injection. The sequencing here drew on peripheral blood, taken in a trial of Ad26.COV2.S vaccine versus placebo. Receptors were obtained from a person between 18 and 59 years old who received the Ad26.COV2.S COVID-19 vaccine or a placebo.

The chain is built from TRBV7-2 and TRBJ1-3; 7 bases are a match to TRBD1. The V gene end was trimmed by 5 bases and the J gene end by 2 bases; junction bases not matched to a gene: 3. The CDR3 spans 14 residues. Germline V gene sequence: CDR1 SGHTA, CDR2 FQGNSA. Written as DNA, the CDR3 is TGTGCCAGCAGCCTCGGGACAGCTGGAAACACCATATATTTT. Translation: CASSLGTAGNTIYF.

This clone was detected a few times. This chain connects TRBV5-6 to TRBJ1-1; no clear D. Germline loops: CDR1 SGHDT, CDR2 YYEEEE. V lost 3 bases and J 0 bases, leaving 12 bases between the germline ends. The CDR3 has 15 amino acids. This CDR3 is CASSSYWALNTEAFF. DNA of the CDR3: TGTGCCAGCAGCTCGTACTGGGCCCTGAACACTGAAGCTTTCTTT.

DNA for the CDR3: TGTGCCAGCAGCCCCCTAGCGGGACCCTACAATGAGCAGTTCTTC. It translates to CASSPLAGPYNEQFF. The V call is TRBV3-1 (or the pseudogene TRBV3-2), the J call TRBJ2-1, with TRBD2 matching 9 bases. V gave up 4 bases and J gave up 2 bases; unmatched junction bases: 3. Looked up from germline, CDR1 is LGHDT and CDR2 is YNNKEL (reference sequence). The length of the CDR3 is 15 residues.

The sample holds one count of this clone. J is TRBJ2-2 and V is TRBV18, with 7 bases matching TRBD2. The CDR3 totals 17 residues. In germline, CDR1 is KGHSH, CDR2 LQKENI. The V segment lost 3 bases and the J segment 0 bases; nucleotides outside the gene matches: 7. The DNA of the CDR3 is TGTGCCAGCTCACCGCGAGCGGGGCCAGCGAACACCGGGGAGCTGTTTTTT. Translation: CASSPRAGPANTGELFF. Full variable domain (missing parts from reference TRBV18 and TRBJ2-2): NAGVMQNPRHLVRRRGQEARLRCSPMKGHSHVYWYRQLPEEGLKFMVYLQKENIIDESGMPKERFSAEFPKEGPSILRIQQVVRGDSAAYFCASSPRAGPANTGELFFGEGSRLTVL.

This sequence joins TRBV2 and TRBJ1-2; 8 positions agree with TRBD1. This CDR3 has 14 residues. Germline V gives CDR1 SNHLY, CDR2 FYNNEI. The V segment lost 1 base and the J segment 13 bases; nucleotides outside the gene matches: 11. CDR3 region: CASSEEGSGGLSTF. CDR3 DNA: TGTGCCAGCAGTGAAGAGGGGTCAGGGGGCCTCTCCACCTTC.

On this clone itself: At one of its ends the junction is not consistent with the germline gene, which may arise from a read error. This sequence joins TRBV12-3 or TRBV12-4 and TRBJ2-1; no reliable D call. The CDR3 has 11 residues. The CDR3, as DNA: TGTGCCAGCAGCCTCGACTCCTTGGCGATCTTC. The encoded protein is CASSLDSLAIF.

CDR3 residues: CASRTTGTGNSPLHF. The CDR3 nucleotides read TGTGCCAGTAGGACCACCGGGACAGGGAATTCACCCCTCCACTTT. V is TRBV19 and J is TRBJ1-6, with 9 bases identical to TRBD1. The length of the CDR3 is 15 residues. Per the germline V gene, CDR1 is LNHDA and CDR2 is SQIVND (reference sequence). V trimming: 6 bases; J trimming: 7 bases; junction bases outside the gene matches: 7.

The J gene is TRBJ1-4, the V gene TRBV2; unclear D gene. Trimming removed 7 bases at V and 3 bases at J, with 9 bases between. The CDR3 has 13 amino acids. Germline CDR1 is SNHLY and CDR2 is FYNNEI. The chain's CDR3 is CASNSGANEKLFF. The CDR3 DNA is TGTGCCAGCAACAGCGGGGCTAATGAAAAACTGTTTTTT.

The rearrangement uses TRBV7-9 and TRBJ1-1, with 10 positions matching TRBD1. Trimming took 5 bases from V and 3 from J; bases not matched to a gene: 15. Germline CDR1 SEHNR, CDR2 FQNEAQ (reference sequence). The CDR3 spans 18 residues. The CDR3 sequence is CASSTPQGQGIGYTEAFF. The CDR3 DNA sequence: TGTGCCAGCAGCACCCCCCAGGGACAGGGGATAGGTTACACTGAAGCTTTCTTT.

The chain employs TRBV5-6 and TRBJ2-6; D possibly corresponds to TRBD2 (6 bases). Germline CDR1 is SGHDT and CDR2 is YYEEEE. The ends were cut back, 2 bases at V and 3 bases at J, with 12 bases in the middle. The CDR3 totals 16 residues. In DNA, the CDR3 is TGTGCCAGCAGCTTTGGGGGGATTGGTGGGGCCAACGTCCTGACTTTC. Translated: CASSFGGIGGANVLTF.

The J gene is TRBJ1-2, the V gene TRBV7-9; D is unresolved. V lost 0 bases to trimming and J lost 0 bases, with 8 bases between them. The CDR3 loop spans 15 amino acids. CDR1 SEHNR and CDR2 FQNEAQ come from the germline V gene (reference sequence). The CDR3 loop is CASSLAVWPNYGYTF. CDR3 in DNA: TGTGCCAGCAGCTTAGCGGTGTGGCCTAACTATGGCTACACCTTC.

V and J are TRBV27 and TRBJ2-1; the match to TRBD2 covers 9 bases. This CDR3 is 19 amino acids long. V gave up 2 bases and J gave up 0 bases; unmatched junction bases: 11. Germline CDR1 and CDR2: MNHEY and SMNVEV (reference sequence). The chain's CDR3 is CASSLEPSGVFSSYNEQFF. CDR3 sequence (DNA): TGTGCCAGCAGTTTAGAGCCTAGCGGGGTTTTTAGCTCCTACAATGAGCAGTTCTTC.

V and J are TRBV29-1 and TRBJ2-1; D is perhaps TRBD1 or TRBD2 (5 bases each). This CDR3 spans 15 amino acids. Germline-derived CDR1 and CDR2 are SQVTM and ANQGSEA. The V and J ends lost 5 bases and 9 bases respectively, with 23 bases between them. The CDR3 loop is CSVPNSDGTRVEQFF. DNA of the CDR3: TGCAGCGTTCCCAACTCTGACGGGACCCGAGTTGAGCAGTTCTTC.

The V call is TRBV6-1, the J call TRBJ2-3, with D unresolved. V gave up 1 base and J gave up 1 base, with 9 bases separating them. The CDR3 runs 15 residues. CDR1 and CDR2 (germline): MNHNS, SASEGT. CDR3 nucleotide sequence: TGTGCCAGCAGTGAAGTGCAAGGAGGCACAGATACGCAGTATTTT. Amino acids: CASSEVQGGTDTQYF.

The chain uses TRBV5-1 and TRBJ2-6; maybe TRBD1 (6 bases). The V gene lost 3 bases and the J gene lost 0 bases, with 13 bases spanning the gap. The CDR3 loop spans 17 amino acids. Germline CDR1 reads SGHRS; CDR2 reads YFSETQ. The CDR3 region is CASSSATGLSGANVLTF. CDR3 sequence (DNA): TGCGCCAGCAGCTCGGCGACAGGACTCTCTGGGGCCAACGTCCTGACTTTC.

This CDR3 is CASSLGDRVADEQFF. CDR3 DNA: TGTGCCAGCAGCTTGGGAGACAGGGTAGCCGATGAGCAGTTCTTC. The rearrangement links TRBV5-4 to TRBJ2-1; 7 bases line up with TRBD1. Germline CDR1 SGHNT, CDR2 YYREEE (reference sequence). Trimming removed 0 bases from V and 8 bases from J; junction bases left unmatched: 8. The CDR3 has 15 residues. Full variable domain (remainder filled in from reference TRBV5-4 and TRBJ2-1): ETGVTQSPTHLIKTRGQQVTLRCSSQSGHNTVSWYQQALGQGPQFIFQYYREEENGRGNFPPRFSGLQFPNYSSELNVNALELDDSALYLCASSLGDRVADEQFFGPGTRLTVL.

The chain combines TRBV7-3 with TRBJ2-1; D uncertain. The germline V gene encodes CDR1 SGHTA and CDR2 FQGTGA. V lost 5 bases and J lost 0, with 5 bases in between. This CDR3 comprises 13 residues. CDR3 in DNA: TGTGCCAGCAGCGCAGGCTCCTACAATGAGCAGTTCTTC. Its translation: CASSAGSYNEQFF. The variable domain in full, with the rest retrieved from reference TRBV7-3 and TRBJ2-1, is GAGVSQTPSNKVTEKGKYVELRCDPISGHTALYWYRQSLGQGPEFLIYFQGTGAADDSGLPNDRFFAVRPEGSVSTLKIQRTERGDSAVYLCASSAGSYNEQFFGPGTRLTVL.

The gene calls are TRBV24-1 and TRBJ1-1; D might be TRBD1 (6 bases). Trimming left V 4 bases short and J 4 bases short, with 9 bases between. CDR3 length equals 13 residues. Germline lookup yields CDR1 KGHDR and CDR2 SFDVKD. As DNA, the CDR3 is TGTGCCACCAGTGAAGGGGGGGGCACTGAAGCTTTCTTT. Its protein is CATSEGGGTEAFF.